Below are 11 T cell receptor beta chains sequenced from a single sample in a study of blood T cell repertoires in COVID-19 (dated by TCRdb to the early 2020s). The protocol used for the library was the immunoSEQ multiplex PCR assay. TCRdb retrieved this table from immuneACCESS and kept in-frame rearrangements only. Not all clones are present; in checked studies, unresolved V genes account for under half, and no reason is known for the remainder. The table for this sample lists 300,000 to 350,000 clones; almost 90% of them were counted only once. Of the sample, 3.5% to 4.5% falls within the top ten clones. Sample: PBMCs or T cells enriched from blood (not recorded which). Receptors were obtained from a woman between 18 and 30 years old with acute COVID-19.

The chain uses TRBV28 and TRBJ1-6; D unresolved. Germline assignment: CDR1 MDHEN and CDR2 SYDVKM. CDR3 length: 17 residues. Trimming cost V 6 bases and J 0 bases, with 15 bases left between them. The CDR3 here is CASSLPDGSSYNSPLHF. The CDR3 bases are TGTGCCAGCAGCCTTCCGGATGGGAGCTCCTATAATTCACCCCTCCACTTT.

The V and J genes are TRBV25-1 and TRBJ1-1; TRBD1 matches at 7 bases. V lost 6 bases and J lost 5; bases outside the gene matches: 3. This CDR3 contains 12 residues. Germline loops: CDR1 MGHDK, CDR2 SYGVNS. The CDR3 reads CASSSQGTEAFF. Written as DNA, the CDR3 is TGTGCCAGCAGCTCACAGGGGACTGAAGCTTTCTTT.

The chain employs TRBV15 and TRBJ1-1, with TRBD1 identical over 11 bases. The CDR3 totals 15 residues. Germline V gives CDR1 LNHNV, CDR2 YYDKDF (reference sequence). V dropped 4 bases and J dropped 6; count of bases not matched to a gene: 7. This chain's CDR3 is CATSTWTGGRSEAFF. CDR3 in DNA: TGTGCCACCAGCACCTGGACAGGGGGCAGGTCTGAAGCTTTCTTT. Combining the CDR3 with reference TRBV15 and TRBJ1-1 gives the whole variable domain DAMVIQNPRYQVTQFGKPVTLSCSQTLNHNVMYWYQQKSSQAPKLLFHYYDKDFNNEADTPDNFQSRRPNTSFCFLDIRSPGLGDTAMYLCATSTWTGGRSEAFFGQGTRLTVV.

The chain couples TRBV18 to TRBJ1-6; unclear D gene. Germline CDR1 and CDR2: KGHSH and LQKENI. The CDR3 runs to 12 residues. V lost 3 bases to trimming and J lost 14 bases, with 11 bases between them. The CDR3 bases are TGTGCCAGCTCACCCGGAGAAATGTCCCTCCACTTT. Translated: CASSPGEMSLHF.

Only one count was recorded for this clone. This chain connects TRBV19 to TRBJ2-5; perhaps TRBD2 as D (6 bases). V lost 2 bases and J 5 bases, leaving 24 bases between the germline ends. The CDR3 has 18 residues. Germline V gives CDR1 LNHDA, CDR2 SQIVND (reference sequence). The CDR3 is CASSIRGAVGAGWETQYF. The CDR3 coding sequence is TGTGCCAGTAGTATAAGGGGAGCGGTTGGAGCGGGTTGGGAGACCCAGTACTTC.

A word on this clone: Within the sample, other DNA sequences also encode this same CDR3. This chain connects TRBV28 to TRBJ1-1, with a weak D call TRBD1 (5 bases). The length of the CDR3 is 14 residues. Germline CDR1 MDHEN, CDR2 SYDVKM. V dropped 1 base and J dropped 3 bases, with 9 bases sitting between them. CDR3 loop: CASSLFRGYTEAFF. For the CDR3, the DNA is TGTGCCAGCAGTTTATTTCGGGGGTACACTGAAGCTTTCTTT.

The chain is built from TRBV27 and TRBJ2-1; 7 positions agree with TRBD2. CDR1 and CDR2 from the germline V gene are MNHEY and SMNVEV (reference sequence). The CDR3 has 13 amino acids. The V segment lost 10 bases and the J segment 9 bases; nucleotides outside the gene matches: 12. The CDR3 coding sequence is TGTGCCACCCTTAACGGGCGGGAGTTTGAGCAGTTCTTC. This encodes CATLNGREFEQFF.

The chain joins TRBV3-1 (or the pseudogene TRBV3-2) to TRBJ2-7; 7 nucleotides align to TRBD1. CDR1 and CDR2 (germline): LGHDT, YNNKEL (reference sequence). This CDR3 is built from 15 residues. V lost 0 bases, J lost 3 bases, and 5 bases stayed unmatched. CDR3 in amino acids: CASSQDRGQHYEQYF. CDR3 DNA: TGTGCCAGCAGCCAAGACAGGGGACAGCACTACGAGCAGTACTTC.

The chain carries TRBV19 and TRBJ1-1, with 10 bases that match TRBD1. The CDR3 spans 17 residues. V trimming: 4 bases; J trimming: 2 bases; junction bases outside the gene matches: 10. Germline lookup yields CDR1 LNHDA and CDR2 SQIVND (reference sequence). CDR3 sequence (DNA): TGTGCCAGTAGTACAGGGACAGGGGTTTACCTCAACACTGAAGCTTTCTTT. Its protein product is CASSTGTGVYLNTEAFF.

The rearrangement links TRBV6-5 to TRBJ1-5; 11 bases are shared with TRBD1. This CDR3 is 14 amino acids long. Germline assignment: CDR1 MNHEY and CDR2 SVGAGI. V lost 6 bases and J lost 7; bases outside the gene matches: 5. CDR3 in amino acids: CASRGQGASQPQHF. CDR3 in DNA: TGTGCCAGCAGAGGACAGGGGGCTAGCCAGCCCCAGCATTTT.

The chain joins TRBV18 to TRBJ2-3; the D gene is possibly TRBD1 (5 bases). CDR3 size: 17 residues. From germline, CDR1 is KGHSH and CDR2 LQKENI. Trimming left V 0 bases short and J 2 bases short, with 15 bases between. The CDR3 coding sequence is TGTGCCAGCTCACCACCGAGCAGGGATTATATCACAGATACGCAGTATTTT. This encodes CASSPPSRDYITDTQYF. Variable domain in full (rest from reference TRBV18 and TRBJ2-3): NAGVMQNPRHLVRRRGQEARLRCSPMKGHSHVYWYRQLPEEGLKFMVYLQKENIIDESGMPKERFSAEFPKEGPSILRIQQVVRGDSAAYFCASSPPSRDYITDTQYFGPGTRLTVL.